These T cell receptor beta chains were read from a single sample in a study of STAT5B mutations in CD4+ large granular lymphocyte leukemia. Data came from immunoSEQ multiplex PCR; TCRdb stores just in-frame clones and leaves some out. The table records about 38,000 clones, 75% to 85% of them present only once. Input material: CD4+ T cells from blood buffy coats. The receptors were gathered from a human donor in good health. Both conserved end residues are part of each CDR3. Fields, in order: CDR3 length, V gene, clone size, CDR3 protein. Clone size is not always given. Where it is, it says once, few, many or a class for expanded clones.

cdr3_length: 13; v_call: TRBV19; clone_size: NA; cdr3_aa: CASNDGYNEKLFF
cdr3_length: 16; v_call: TRBV11-2; clone_size: NA; cdr3_aa: CASSLVSDSNNYGYTF
cdr3_length: 14; v_call: TRBV5-8; clone_size: NA; cdr3_aa: CASSSGQGAQGYTF
cdr3_length: 16; v_call: TRBV6-1; clone_size: NA; cdr3_aa: CASSEAATVNTGELFF
cdr3_length: 16; v_call: TRBV5-4; clone_size: NA; cdr3_aa: CASSLLSGTETDTQYF
cdr3_length: 16; v_call: TRBV11-2; clone_size: NA; cdr3_aa: CASSLVLAGLLYEQYF
cdr3_length: 11; v_call: TRBV4-1; clone_size: NA; cdr3_aa: CASSSTDTQYF
cdr3_length: 15; v_call: TRBV27; clone_size: NA; cdr3_aa: CASSLSSGRNSPLHF
cdr3_length: 18; v_call: TRBV7-3; clone_size: once; cdr3_aa: CASSLTTTGTSGNNEQFF
cdr3_length: 14; v_call: TRBV19; clone_size: NA; cdr3_aa: CASSMMVNTGELFF
cdr3_length: 15; v_call: TRBV5-1; clone_size: NA; cdr3_aa: CASSPTTLGGEKLFF
cdr3_length: 13; v_call: TRBV18; clone_size: NA; cdr3_aa: CASSPQGRETQYF
cdr3_length: 14; v_call: TRBV6-5; clone_size: NA; cdr3_aa: CASSFTGATGELFF
cdr3_length: 16; v_call: TRBV4-2; clone_size: NA; cdr3_aa: CASSQLRDRGYNEQFF
cdr3_length: 14; v_call: TRBV11-2; clone_size: NA; cdr3_aa: CASSPQGAVETQYF
cdr3_length: 17; v_call: TRBV7-3; clone_size: NA; cdr3_aa: CASSFSRAGGDTGELFF
cdr3_length: 18; v_call: TRBV4-2; clone_size: few; cdr3_aa: CASSQGGASGLSTDTQYF
cdr3_length: 15; v_call: TRBV6-1; clone_size: NA; cdr3_aa: CASSPYGTDKNIQYF
cdr3_length: 15; v_call: TRBV7-3; clone_size: NA; cdr3_aa: CASSGQGEPNNEQFF
cdr3_length: 15; v_call: TRBV11-3; clone_size: NA; cdr3_aa: CASSSGLAGAETQYF
cdr3_length: 15; v_call: TRBV18; clone_size: NA; cdr3_aa: CAGSPYTGGDSPLHF
cdr3_length: 15; v_call: TRBV7-9; clone_size: NA; cdr3_aa: CARTRLAGGIGELFF
cdr3_length: 12; v_call: TRBV5-1; clone_size: NA; cdr3_aa: CASSPDFYEQYF
cdr3_length: 16; v_call: TRBV6-6; clone_size: NA; cdr3_aa: CASTGHIVATNEKLFF